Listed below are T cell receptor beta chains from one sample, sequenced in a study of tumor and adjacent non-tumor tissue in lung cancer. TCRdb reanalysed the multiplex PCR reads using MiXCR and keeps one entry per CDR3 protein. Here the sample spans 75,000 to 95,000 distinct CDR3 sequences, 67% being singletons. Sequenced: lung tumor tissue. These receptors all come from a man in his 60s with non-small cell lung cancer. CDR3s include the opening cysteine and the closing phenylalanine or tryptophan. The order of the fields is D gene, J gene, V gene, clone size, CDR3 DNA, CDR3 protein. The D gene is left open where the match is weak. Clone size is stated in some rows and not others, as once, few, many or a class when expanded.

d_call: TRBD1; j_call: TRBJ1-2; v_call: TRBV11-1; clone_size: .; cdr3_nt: TGTGACAGCTGTTATAGATCGACAGGGGACGGCTATGGCTACACCTTC; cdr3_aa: CDSCYRSTGDGYGYTF
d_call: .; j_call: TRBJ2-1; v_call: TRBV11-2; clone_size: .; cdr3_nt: TGTGCCAGCCGCACGCGGACCAGCGGCTACAATGAGCAGTTCTTC; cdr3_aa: CASRTRTSGYNEQFF
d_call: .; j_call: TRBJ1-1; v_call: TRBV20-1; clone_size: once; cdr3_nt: TGCGGTGCTAGAGACCCAAGACATGGGGCGAGTGTGAACACTGAAGCTTTCTTT; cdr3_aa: CGARDPRHGASVNTEAFF
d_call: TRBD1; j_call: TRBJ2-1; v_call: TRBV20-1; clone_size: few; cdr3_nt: TGCAGTGCTAGAGATAGGGGGCAGAGCTTTGGGAATGAGCAGTTCTTC; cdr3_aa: CSARDRGQSFGNEQFF
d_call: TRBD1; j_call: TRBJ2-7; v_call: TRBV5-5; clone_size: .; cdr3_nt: TGTCCCAGCAGCATAACAGGGGGGAACTACGAGCAGTACTTC; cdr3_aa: CPSSITGGNYEQYF
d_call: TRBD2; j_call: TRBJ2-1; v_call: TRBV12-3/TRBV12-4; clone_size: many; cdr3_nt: TGTGCCAGCAGTGTCGGGACTAGCGGGAGGGCCCGCTCCTACAATGAGCAGTTCTTC; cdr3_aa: CASSVGTSGRARSYNEQFF
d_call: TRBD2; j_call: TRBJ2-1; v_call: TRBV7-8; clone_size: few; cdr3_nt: TGTGCCAACAGCCCCCGCCTCGGGGGGAGGGCCTTTAATGAGCAGTTCTTC; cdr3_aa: CANSPRLGGRAFNEQFF
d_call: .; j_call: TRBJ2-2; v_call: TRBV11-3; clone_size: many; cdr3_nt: TGTGCCAGCAGCTGGCTAGAGGCCGGGACCGGGGAGCTGTTTTTT; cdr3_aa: CASSWLEAGTGELFF
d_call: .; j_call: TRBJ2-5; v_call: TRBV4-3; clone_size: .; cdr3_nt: TGCTCCAGCAGCCAAGATAGGGGGGTGGGCCAAGAGACACAGTACTTC; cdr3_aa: CSSSQDRGVGQETQYF
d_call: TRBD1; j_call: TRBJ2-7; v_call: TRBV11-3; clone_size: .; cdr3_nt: TGTGCCAGCAGTGGGGTAACAGGGGGCAGCGAGCAGTACTTC; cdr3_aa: CASSGVTGGSEQYF
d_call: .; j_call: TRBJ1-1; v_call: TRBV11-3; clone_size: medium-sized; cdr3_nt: TGTGCCAGCAGCATCCGACAGGCGGCCACTGAAGCTTTCTTT; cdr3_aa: CASSIRQAATEAFF
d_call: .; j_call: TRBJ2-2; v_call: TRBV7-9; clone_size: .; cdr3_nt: TGTGCCTGCAGACCTGGTTGGAACACCGGGGAGCTGTTTTTT; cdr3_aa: CACRPGWNTGELFF
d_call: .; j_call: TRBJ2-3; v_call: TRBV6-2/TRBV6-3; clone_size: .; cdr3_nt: TGTGCCAGCAGTGCAAATCATGTACAGTTCACAAGCTCTAGCACAGATACGCAGTATTTT; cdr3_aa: CASSANHVQFTSSSTDTQYF
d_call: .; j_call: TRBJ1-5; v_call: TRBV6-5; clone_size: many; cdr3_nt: TGTGCCAGCAGTTTCTCGGGGTTCAATCAGCCCCAGCATTTT; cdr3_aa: CASSFSGFNQPQHF
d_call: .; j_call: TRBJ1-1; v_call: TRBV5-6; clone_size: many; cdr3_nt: TGTGCCAGCAGCTTAGGCAGAAAAAACACTGAAGCTTTCTTT; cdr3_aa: CASSLGRKNTEAFF
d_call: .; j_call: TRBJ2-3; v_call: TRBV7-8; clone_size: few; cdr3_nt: TGCGCCAGCAGCTTAGTTCCGGGAGTTACAGATACGCAGTATTTT; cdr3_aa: CASSLVPGVTDTQYF
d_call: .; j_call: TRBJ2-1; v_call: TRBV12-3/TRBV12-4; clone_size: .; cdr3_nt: TGTGTCAGCAGCTACAGGACTGACAACAATGAGCAGTTCTTC; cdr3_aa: CVSSYRTDNNEQFF
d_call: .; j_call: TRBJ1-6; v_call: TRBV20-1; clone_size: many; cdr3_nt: TGCAGTGCTAGAGTACAGGGACGGAATTCACCCCTCCACTTT; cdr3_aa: CSARVQGRNSPLHF
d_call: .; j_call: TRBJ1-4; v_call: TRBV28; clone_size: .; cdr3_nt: TGTGCCAGCAGTTGGGGCAGGGGTATAAATGAAAAACTGTTTTTT; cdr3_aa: CASSWGRGINEKLFF
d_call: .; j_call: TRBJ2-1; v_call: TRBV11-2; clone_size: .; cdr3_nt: TGCGCCAGCAGCCCACAGGGGGGGTTCGATGAGCATTTCTTC; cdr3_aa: CASSPQGGFDEHFF
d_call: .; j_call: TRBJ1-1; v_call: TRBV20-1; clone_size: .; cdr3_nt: TGCAGTGCTAGGGGGGACCGGCTCATAGGGGTTACTGAGGCTTTCTTT; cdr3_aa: CSARGDRLIGVTEAFF
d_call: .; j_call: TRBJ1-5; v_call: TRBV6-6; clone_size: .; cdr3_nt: TGTGTCAGCAGGCCCCGGGTCACGGCGTTTGGCAGTCAGCCTCAGCATTTT; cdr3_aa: CVSRPRVTAFGSQPQHF
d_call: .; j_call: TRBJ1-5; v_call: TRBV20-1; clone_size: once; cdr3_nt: TGCAGTGCTGGCACAGGGTTTGTTAACAATCAGCCCCAGCGTTTT; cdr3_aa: CSAGTGFVNNQPQRF
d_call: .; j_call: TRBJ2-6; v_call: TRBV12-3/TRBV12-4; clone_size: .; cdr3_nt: TGTGCCAGCAGTCAGAGGGAGGCTGGGTCCAACGTCCTGACTTTC; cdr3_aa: CASSQREAGSNVLTF
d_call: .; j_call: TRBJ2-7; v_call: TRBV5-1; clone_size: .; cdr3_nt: TGCGCCAGCAGCTTGGGCCAGGGCATAGCCTACGAGCAGTACTTC; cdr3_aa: CASSLGQGIAYEQYF
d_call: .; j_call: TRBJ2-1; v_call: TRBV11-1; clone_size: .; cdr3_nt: TGTGCCAGCAGCTCGCCCCGGGTAGTGGATGAGCACTTCTTC; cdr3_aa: CASSSPRVVDEHFF
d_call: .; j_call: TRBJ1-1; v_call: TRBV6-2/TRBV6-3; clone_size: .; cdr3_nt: TGTGCCAGCAGTTACCACCGAACAGAGGGCAGAGGGCGCATCCGAGCTTTCTTT; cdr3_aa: CASSYHRTEGRGRIRAFF
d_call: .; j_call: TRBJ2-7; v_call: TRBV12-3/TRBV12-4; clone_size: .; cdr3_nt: TGTGCCAGCAGTTTTGGAGGGCAGTCCTACGAGCATTACTTC; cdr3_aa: CASSFGGQSYEHYF
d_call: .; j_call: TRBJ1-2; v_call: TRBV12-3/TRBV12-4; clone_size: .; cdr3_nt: TGTGACAGCAGTGAGTGGACAGTCTATGGCTACACCTTC; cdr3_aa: CDSSEWTVYGYTF
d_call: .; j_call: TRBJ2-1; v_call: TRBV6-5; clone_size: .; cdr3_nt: TGTGCCAGCAGTTACTCGGTACCGGAGACGCCGGGGTACAATGAGCAGTTCTTC; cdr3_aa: CASSYSVPETPGYNEQFF
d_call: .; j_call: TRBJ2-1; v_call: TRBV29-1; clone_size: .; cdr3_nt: TGCAGCGTAGCAGGATCGAGTACGTACAATGAGCAGTTCTTC; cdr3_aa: CSVAGSSTYNEQFF
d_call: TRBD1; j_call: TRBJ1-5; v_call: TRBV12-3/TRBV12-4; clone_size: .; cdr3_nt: TGTGCCAGCAGACAGGGGGCTGGTAGCGACCAGCCCCAGCATTTT; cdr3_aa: CASRQGAGSDQPQHF
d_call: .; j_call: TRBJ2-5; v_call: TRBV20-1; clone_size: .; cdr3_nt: TGCAGTGCTCAGCCCTTAGCGGAGGACCAAGAGACCCAGTACTTC; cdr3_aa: CSAQPLAEDQETQYF
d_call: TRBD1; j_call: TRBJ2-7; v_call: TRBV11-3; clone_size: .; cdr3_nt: TGTGCCAGCACCGCGGGACAGGGGTCCTACGAGCAGTACTTC; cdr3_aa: CASTAGQGSYEQYF
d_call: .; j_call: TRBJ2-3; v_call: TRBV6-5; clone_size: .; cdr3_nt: TGTGCCAGCAGTTACGGCGGGACCACAGATACGCAGTATTTT; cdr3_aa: CASSYGGTTDTQYF
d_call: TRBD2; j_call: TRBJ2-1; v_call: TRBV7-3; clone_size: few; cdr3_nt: TGTGCCAGCAGCTTAACTCTAGCGGGAGTCGGGGAGCAGTTCTTC; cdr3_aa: CASSLTLAGVGEQFF
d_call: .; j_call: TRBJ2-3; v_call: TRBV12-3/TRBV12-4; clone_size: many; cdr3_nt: TGTGCCAGCAGGGGACAACTAGATCGCGTGAATACGCAGTATTTT; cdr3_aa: CASRGQLDRVNTQYF
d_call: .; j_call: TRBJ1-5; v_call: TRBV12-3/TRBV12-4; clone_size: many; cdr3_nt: TGTGCCAGCAGTTTTGGCACTCACAATCAGCCCCAGCATTTT; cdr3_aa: CASSFGTHNQPQHF
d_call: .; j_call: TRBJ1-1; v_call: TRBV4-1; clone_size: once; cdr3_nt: TGCGCCAGCAATCAAGTTAGCAACATTGAAGCTTTCTTT; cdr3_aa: CASNQVSNIEAFF
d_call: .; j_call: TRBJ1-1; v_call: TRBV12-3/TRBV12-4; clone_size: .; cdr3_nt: TGTGCCAGCAGCACACAGGGAAACACTGAAGCTTTCTTT; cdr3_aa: CASSTQGNTEAFF
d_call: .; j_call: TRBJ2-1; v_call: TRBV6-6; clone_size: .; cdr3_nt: TGTGCCATCACCGAGAGCTGGGAGCAGTTATTC; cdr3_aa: CAITESWEQLF
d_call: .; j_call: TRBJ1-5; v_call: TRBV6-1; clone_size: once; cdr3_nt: TGTGCCAGTAGTGAAGTCAGGAGATTTCACGGCAATCAGCCCCAGCATTTT; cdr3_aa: CASSEVRRFHGNQPQHF
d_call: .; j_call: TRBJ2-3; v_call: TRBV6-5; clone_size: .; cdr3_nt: TGTGCCACCAGTAATACAGGGGGAAGCGGGGGATACCGCACAGATACGCAGTATTTT; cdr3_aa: CATSNTGGSGGYRTDTQYF